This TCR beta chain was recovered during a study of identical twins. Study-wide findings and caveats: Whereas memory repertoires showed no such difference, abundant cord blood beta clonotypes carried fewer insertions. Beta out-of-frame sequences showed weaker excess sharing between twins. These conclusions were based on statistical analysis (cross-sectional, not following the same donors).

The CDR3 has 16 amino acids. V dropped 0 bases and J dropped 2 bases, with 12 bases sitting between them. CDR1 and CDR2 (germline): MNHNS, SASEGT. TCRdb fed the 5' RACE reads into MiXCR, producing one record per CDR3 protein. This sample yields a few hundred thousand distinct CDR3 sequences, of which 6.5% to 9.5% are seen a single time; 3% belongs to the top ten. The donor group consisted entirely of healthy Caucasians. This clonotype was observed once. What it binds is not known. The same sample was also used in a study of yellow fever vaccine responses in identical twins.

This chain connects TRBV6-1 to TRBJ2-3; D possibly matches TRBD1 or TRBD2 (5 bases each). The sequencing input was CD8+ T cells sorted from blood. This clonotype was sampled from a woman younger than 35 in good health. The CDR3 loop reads CASSEAGEGHTDTQYF. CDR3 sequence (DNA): TGTGCCAGCAGTGAAGCGGGGGAAGGTCACACAGATACGCAGTATTTT.